The next 7 T cell receptor beta chains were all read from a single sample in a study of T-cell reconstitution after alpha-beta-depleted transplantation in children (dated by TCRdb to about 2016). Receptors were amplified or captured by PCR. Sequencing relied on an Illumina HiSeq 2500. To normalize quantification of the TCRbeta repertoire, the TCR libraries were built with molecular barcoding that relied on unique molecular identifiers. The public reads were reprocessed in TCRdb via fastp at Q25 and MiXCR, keeping in-frame beta chains. Identical CDR3 proteins give one entry, which carries the most common genes and DNA. The sample table shows hundreds of thousands of distinct CDR3 sequences, and about a sixth are seen once. The biggest ten clones account for about 41% of the sample. The sample's treatment or condition label is to be understood as: allogeneic hematopoietic cell transplantation with graft depleted of TCRalphabeta T cells and CD19 B cells.

Sequenced material: PBMCs, mostly from graft donor cells, taken 360 days after TCRalphabeta/CD19-depleted stem cell transplant. These receptors were obtained from a male patient aged 2-10 years who had a stem cell transplant for acute lymphoblastic leukemia, so the T cells may come from the graft donor.

In its sample, this clonotype was seen a few times. The chain couples TRBV2 to TRBJ2-5; 7 bases are a match to TRBD1. Germline-derived CDR1 and CDR2 are SNHLY and FYNNEI. V dropped 4 bases and J dropped 2; count of bases not matched to a gene: 4. There are 14 residues in the CDR3. The CDR3 coding sequence is TGTGCCAGCAGTGCGTCGACAGGGCAAGAGACCCAGTACTTC. Translating it yields CASSASTGQETQYF.

The chain has TRBV6-2 or TRBV6-3 and TRBJ2-7; 8 positions match TRBD2. The V gene's germline CDR1 is MNHEY and CDR2 SVGEGT. V gave up 8 bases and J gave up 0 bases; unmatched junction bases: 3. The CDR3 totals 13 residues. CDR3 coding DNA: TGTGCCAGCGGGACTAGTCCCTCCTACGAGCAGTACTTC. Its translation is CASGTSPSYEQYF.

V and J are TRBV20-1 and TRBJ2-7; unclear D gene. The V end was cut by 6 bases, the J end by 4 bases, with 10 bases between. The CDR3 runs to 11 residues. CDR1 is DFQATT and CDR2 is SNEGSKA in the germline V gene (reference sequence). DNA for the CDR3: TGCAGTGCGGCTGGGAATTACGAGCAGTACTTC. This gives the protein CSAAGNYEQYF.

In this sample, this clonotype turned up a few times. The gene calls are TRBV3-1 and TRBJ2-1, with 12 bases that match TRBD2. CDR3 size: 19 residues. J was trimmed by 5 bases and V by 4 bases; bases with no gene match: 15. Germline values: CDR1 LGHDT, CDR2 YNNKEL (reference sequence). As DNA, the CDR3 is TGTGCCAGCAGCCCCTTCAACAGCCTAGCGGGAGGGCCTCACAATGAGCAGTTCTTC. This encodes CASSPFNSLAGGPHNEQFF.

The V and J genes are TRBV28 and TRBJ2-5, with D uncertain. The V gene's germline CDR1 is MDHEN and CDR2 SYDVKM. Trimming took 5 bases from V and 1 from J, leaving 17 bases between them. CDR3 length equals 16 residues. CDR3 loop: CASSPPQPLFQETQYF. In nucleotides, the CDR3 is TGTGCCAGCAGTCCACCCCAGCCTTTATTCCAAGAGACCCAGTACTTC. The variable domain in full, completed from reference TRBV28 and TRBJ2-5, reads DVKVTQSSRYLVKRTGEKVFLECVQDMDHENMFWYRQDPGLGLRLIYFSYDVKMKEKGDIPEGYSVSREKKERFSLILESASTNQTSMYLCASSPPQPLFQETQYFGPGTRLLVL.

This clonotype showed up many times. J is TRBJ1-1 and V is TRBV4-2; D is ambiguous. Deletions cut 1 base from V and 1 base from J, with 7 bases between. The CDR3 consists of 14 residues. The germline V gene has CDR1 LGHNA and CDR2 YNFKEQ. The CDR3 coding sequence is TGTGCCAGCAGCCAAGTCTCGGGGAACACTGAAGCTTTCTTT. Translation: CASSQVSGNTEAFF.

This clonotype was counted at least ten times. The genes are TRBV5-1 and TRBJ2-2, with 8 bases that match TRBD2. CDR1 and CDR2 (germline): SGHRS, YFSETQ. The CDR3 is 15 amino acids. J gave up 5 bases and V 4 bases, and 7 bases lay outside the gene matches. The CDR3 DNA reads TGCGCCAGCAGCACGGGGAGCGGGAGAACCGGGGAGCTGTTTTTT. It encodes CASSTGSGRTGELFF.